A selection of T cell receptor beta chains follows, all from one sample in a study of T cells in Graves' hyperthyroidism and ophthalmopathy. TCRdb passed the multiplex PCR reads through MiXCR, listing each CDR3 protein once. Of around 290,000 distinct CDR3 sequences detected, about 15% appear once; the ten largest clones hold approximately 57%. The sample comprised blood. These receptors were taken from a woman in her sixties with Graves' ophthalmopathy. CDR3s include the opening cysteine and the closing phenylalanine or tryptophan. Fields, in order: V gene, D gene, clone size, J gene, CDR3 protein, CDR3 DNA. The D gene is left open where the match is weak. The size of a clone is reported for some rows only, either as once, few or many, or as a class for expanded clones.

V gene: TRBV20-1
D gene: .
clone size: many
J gene: TRBJ2-5
CDR3 protein: CSAPGFDGETQYF
CDR3 DNA: TGCAGTGCTCCGGGATTTGATGGGGAGACCCAGTACTTC

V gene: TRBV29-1
D gene: TRBD2
clone size: many
J gene: TRBJ2-1
CDR3 protein: CSVDGGGRRSYNEQFF
CDR3 DNA: TGCAGCGTGGACGGGGGCGGGAGGAGGTCCTACAATGAGCAGTTCTTC

V gene: TRBV7-2
D gene: .
clone size: many
J gene: TRBJ1-2
CDR3 protein: CASSPTTGLANYGYTF
CDR3 DNA: TGTGCCAGCAGCCCCACAACGGGGTTAGCTAACTATGGCTACACCTTC

V gene: TRBV30
D gene: .
clone size: many
J gene: TRBJ2-1
CDR3 protein: CAWSVASLSSSYNEQFF
CDR3 DNA: TGTGCCTGGAGTGTAGCCTCGCTATCAAGCTCCTACAATGAGCAGTTCTTC

V gene: TRBV6-1
D gene: TRBD1
clone size: .
J gene: TRBJ1-3
CDR3 protein: CASRSGGTGAGNTIYF
CDR3 DNA: TGTGCCAGCAGATCAGGGGGGACAGGGGCTGGAAACACCATATATTTT

V gene: TRBV12-3/TRBV12-4
D gene: .
clone size: many
J gene: TRBJ1-1
CDR3 protein: CASSLVGPEAFF
CDR3 DNA: TGTGCCAGCAGTTTAGTGGGCCCTGAAGCTTTCTTT

V gene: TRBV5-1
D gene: .
clone size: few
J gene: TRBJ1-3
CDR3 protein: CASSPLRGQGNTIYF
CDR3 DNA: TGCGCCAGCAGCCCCCTCCGGGGCCAAGGAAACACCATATATTTT

V gene: TRBV20-1
D gene: TRBD1
clone size: .
J gene: TRBJ2-1
CDR3 protein: CSARRTGGRIAVSYNEQFF
CDR3 DNA: TGCAGTGCTAGGCGGACAGGGGGGAGGATAGCGGTATCCTACAATGAGCAGTTCTTC

V gene: TRBV6-2/TRBV6-3
D gene: .
clone size: many
J gene: TRBJ2-5
CDR3 protein: CASRGGWKTQYF
CDR3 DNA: TGTGCCAGCAGAGGAGGGTGGAAGACCCAGTACTTC

V gene: TRBV7-3
D gene: TRBD2
clone size: few
J gene: TRBJ2-1
CDR3 protein: CASSLAGMNNEQFF
CDR3 DNA: TGTGCCAGCAGTCTAGCGGGAATGAACAATGAGCAGTTCTTC

V gene: TRBV30
D gene: .
clone size: many
J gene: TRBJ1-5
CDR3 protein: CAWSTRGRLSNQPQHF
CDR3 DNA: TGTGCCTGGAGTACCCGGGGCAGGCTTAGCAATCAGCCCCAGCATTTT

V gene: TRBV6-6
D gene: .
clone size: few
J gene: TRBJ1-5
CDR3 protein: CASSYVSNQPQHF
CDR3 DNA: TGTGCCAGCAGTTACGTTAGTAATCAGCCCCAGCATTTT

V gene: TRBV4-3
D gene: TRBD1
clone size: .
J gene: TRBJ2-3
CDR3 protein: CASSPGQNTDTQYF
CDR3 DNA: TGCGCCAGCAGCCCGGGACAGAACACAGATACGCAGTATTTT

V gene: TRBV20-1
D gene: TRBD2
clone size: .
J gene: TRBJ2-2
CDR3 protein: CSARLAGDTGELFF
CDR3 DNA: TGCAGTGCTAGACTAGCGGGAGACACCGGGGAGCTGTTTTTT

V gene: TRBV7-9
D gene: TRBD2
clone size: few
J gene: TRBJ2-1
CDR3 protein: CASSLELAGATPWNEQFF
CDR3 DNA: TGTGCCAGCAGCTTAGAACTAGCGGGGGCCACCCCTTGGAATGAGCAGTTCTTC

V gene: TRBV4-2
D gene: .
clone size: .
J gene: TRBJ2-5
CDR3 protein: CASSQGYQETQYF
CDR3 DNA: TGTGCCAGCAGCCAGGGGTACCAAGAGACCCAGTACTTC

V gene: TRBV7-9
D gene: TRBD1
clone size: few
J gene: TRBJ1-4
CDR3 protein: CASSLRDRAFLMTNEKLFF
CDR3 DNA: TGTGCCAGCAGCCTCCGGGACAGGGCTTTCTTGATGACTAATGAAAAACTGTTTTTT

V gene: TRBV4-1
D gene: .
clone size: many
J gene: TRBJ1-4
CDR3 protein: CASSQGFATNEKLFF
CDR3 DNA: TGCGCCAGCAGCCAAGGGTTCGCAACTAATGAAAAACTGTTTTTT

V gene: TRBV28
D gene: .
clone size: many
J gene: TRBJ2-1
CDR3 protein: CASSPTGSGYRYDEQFF
CDR3 DNA: TGTGCCAGCAGCCCAACGGGGTCCGGATATCGATACGATGAGCAGTTCTTC

V gene: TRBV20-1
D gene: .
clone size: many
J gene: TRBJ2-3
CDR3 protein: CSARAGGDTQYF
CDR3 DNA: TGCAGTGCTAGAGCAGGAGGGGATACGCAGTATTTT

V gene: TRBV9
D gene: .
clone size: .
J gene: TRBJ2-1
CDR3 protein: CASSVGDLAREEQFF
CDR3 DNA: TGTGCCAGCAGCGTAGGAGACCTAGCGAGGGAGGAGCAGTTCTTC

V gene: TRBV5-1
D gene: .
clone size: .
J gene: TRBJ2-1
CDR3 protein: CASNAGSYNEQFF
CDR3 DNA: TGCGCCAGCAACGCAGGCTCCTACAATGAGCAGTTCTTC

V gene: TRBV2
D gene: TRBD1
clone size: many
J gene: TRBJ2-2
CDR3 protein: CASSDQGVSTGELFF
CDR3 DNA: TGTGCCAGCAGTGACCAGGGGGTCAGCACCGGGGAGCTGTTTTTT

V gene: TRBV10-2
D gene: .
clone size: many
J gene: TRBJ2-7
CDR3 protein: CASNHGAVYEQYF
CDR3 DNA: TGCGCCAGCAATCATGGCGCCGTCTACGAGCAGTACTTC

V gene: TRBV7-2
D gene: TRBD1
clone size: many
J gene: TRBJ2-7
CDR3 protein: CASSSGTGIGEQYF
CDR3 DNA: TGTGCCAGCAGCTCTGGGACAGGGATCGGCGAGCAGTACTTC

V gene: TRBV14
D gene: TRBD1
clone size: few
J gene: TRBJ1-2
CDR3 protein: CASSQSGQGADYGYTF
CDR3 DNA: TGTGCCAGCAGCCAGTCGGGACAGGGGGCTGACTATGGCTACACCTTC

V gene: TRBV5-1
D gene: .
clone size: many
J gene: TRBJ1-1
CDR3 protein: CASRQTAEAFF
CDR3 DNA: TGCGCCAGCAGACAGACAGCTGAAGCTTTCTTT

V gene: TRBV7-9
D gene: TRBD2
clone size: .
J gene: TRBJ2-3
CDR3 protein: CASNDSGGDTQYF
CDR3 DNA: TGTGCCAGCAACGATTCGGGGGGAGATACGCAGTATTTT

V gene: TRBV18
D gene: .
clone size: many
J gene: TRBJ1-5
CDR3 protein: CASSPGLGNQPQHF
CDR3 DNA: TGTGCCAGCTCCCCCGGGTTGGGCAATCAGCCCCAGCATTTT

V gene: TRBV24-1
D gene: TRBD1
clone size: .
J gene: TRBJ2-5
CDR3 protein: CATSDYGTEKETQYF
CDR3 DNA: TGTGCCACCAGTGATTACGGGACAGAGAAAGAGACCCAGTACTTC

V gene: TRBV12-3/TRBV12-4
D gene: .
clone size: few
J gene: TRBJ2-7
CDR3 protein: CASSRAGTSYEQYF
CDR3 DNA: TGTGCCAGCAGTAGGGCGGGGACCTCCTACGAGCAGTACTTC

V gene: TRBV19
D gene: .
clone size: few
J gene: TRBJ1-1
CDR3 protein: CASSIEVNTEAFF
CDR3 DNA: TGTGCCAGTAGTATAGAAGTTAACACTGAAGCTTTCTTT

V gene: TRBV7-2
D gene: .
clone size: many
J gene: TRBJ1-2
CDR3 protein: CASSLRQGSPGGYTF
CDR3 DNA: TGTGCCAGCAGCTTACGCCAGGGATCTCCGGGGGGCTACACCTTC

V gene: TRBV7-2
D gene: TRBD2
clone size: many
J gene: TRBJ2-3
CDR3 protein: CASSLNPGLATDTQYF
CDR3 DNA: TGTGCCAGCAGCCTCAATCCGGGACTAGCGACAGATACGCAGTATTTT

V gene: TRBV5-6
D gene: .
clone size: many
J gene: TRBJ1-1
CDR3 protein: CASSLDDGRGPEAFF
CDR3 DNA: TGTGCCAGCAGCTTGGACGATGGCAGGGGCCCCGAAGCTTTCTTT

V gene: TRBV5-4
D gene: .
clone size: .
J gene: TRBJ1-1
CDR3 protein: CASSFPRAGTEAFF
CDR3 DNA: TGTGCCAGCAGCTTCCCCAGGGCGGGCACTGAAGCTTTCTTT

V gene: TRBV10-3
D gene: TRBD1
clone size: many
J gene: TRBJ1-1
CDR3 protein: CAISPRQGLGTEAFF
CDR3 DNA: TGTGCCATCAGTCCCCGACAGGGTTTGGGCACTGAAGCTTTCTTT

V gene: TRBV28
D gene: TRBD2
clone size: many
J gene: TRBJ2-7
CDR3 protein: CASSLRTSGRNEQYF
CDR3 DNA: TGTGCCAGCAGTCTCAGGACTAGCGGGAGGAACGAGCAGTACTTC

V gene: TRBV28
D gene: TRBD1
clone size: .
J gene: TRBJ2-7
CDR3 protein: CASSLGSGGAYEQYF
CDR3 DNA: TGTGCCAGCAGTTTAGGGTCAGGGGGTGCCTACGAGCAGTACTTC

V gene: TRBV30
D gene: .
clone size: few
J gene: TRBJ1-5
CDR3 protein: CAWSVASNQPQHF
CDR3 DNA: TGTGCCTGGAGTGTAGCTAGCAATCAGCCCCAGCATTTT

V gene: TRBV9
D gene: .
clone size: .
J gene: TRBJ1-3
CDR3 protein: CASSVGNKGAGNTIYF
CDR3 DNA: TGTGCCAGCAGCGTAGGTAACAAGGGGGCTGGAAACACCATATATTTT

V gene: TRBV6-1
D gene: TRBD2
clone size: few
J gene: TRBJ2-2
CDR3 protein: CASSERRLAAANTGELFF
CDR3 DNA: TGTGCCAGCAGTGAACGAAGACTAGCGGCCGCCAACACCGGGGAGCTGTTTTTT

V gene: TRBV12-3/TRBV12-4
D gene: .
clone size: many
J gene: TRBJ2-2
CDR3 protein: CASSPAPGRSTGELFF
CDR3 DNA: TGTGCCAGCAGTCCCGCCCCTGGGAGGAGCACCGGGGAGCTGTTTTTT

V gene: TRBV6-2/TRBV6-3
D gene: TRBD1
clone size: few
J gene: TRBJ1-6
CDR3 protein: CASSYDRGQGSPLHF
CDR3 DNA: TGTGCCAGCAGTTACGACAGGGGGCAAGGTTCACCCCTCCACTTT

V gene: TRBV5-5
D gene: .
clone size: few
J gene: TRBJ2-2
CDR3 protein: CASSLANFGGAGELFF
CDR3 DNA: TGTGCCAGCAGCTTGGCCAATTTCGGGGGAGCCGGGGAGCTGTTTTTT

V gene: TRBV6-1
D gene: TRBD1
clone size: .
J gene: TRBJ1-2
CDR3 protein: CASSGTGQGSYGYTF
CDR3 DNA: TGTGCCAGCAGTGGGACGGGACAGGGCTCCTATGGCTACACCTTC

V gene: TRBV3-1
D gene: TRBD2
clone size: many
J gene: TRBJ2-1
CDR3 protein: CASSLSGGGYNEQFF
CDR3 DNA: TGTGCCAGCAGCCTTAGCGGGGGAGGGTACAATGAGCAGTTCTTC

V gene: TRBV7-9
D gene: TRBD1
clone size: .
J gene: TRBJ2-5
CDR3 protein: CASIPGQGMETQYF
CDR3 DNA: TGTGCCAGCATCCCGGGACAGGGGATGGAGACCCAGTACTTC

V gene: TRBV7-9
D gene: .
clone size: .
J gene: TRBJ2-4
CDR3 protein: CASSLPYRLSKNIQYF
CDR3 DNA: TGTGCCAGCAGCTTGCCTTACAGGCTCTCCAAAAACATTCAGTACTTC

V gene: TRBV14
D gene: .
clone size: few
J gene: TRBJ2-1
CDR3 protein: CASSQVWGSSYNEQFF
CDR3 DNA: TGTGCCAGCAGCCAAGTATGGGGGAGCTCCTACAATGAGCAGTTCTTC

V gene: TRBV5-1
D gene: TRBD1
clone size: many
J gene: TRBJ2-3
CDR3 protein: CASSFGQGKSDTQYF
CDR3 DNA: TGCGCCAGCAGCTTCGGACAGGGGAAGTCAGATACGCAGTATTTT

V gene: TRBV20-1
D gene: TRBD2
clone size: many
J gene: TRBJ2-7
CDR3 protein: CSAMVAGVGEQYF
CDR3 DNA: TGCAGTGCTATGGTAGCGGGAGTCGGTGAGCAGTACTTC

V gene: TRBV2
D gene: .
clone size: many
J gene: TRBJ2-2
CDR3 protein: CATRAEGTGELFF
CDR3 DNA: TGTGCCACCAGGGCGGAGGGAACCGGGGAGCTGTTTTTT

V gene: TRBV11-3
D gene: TRBD1
clone size: .
J gene: TRBJ2-1
CDR3 protein: CASSLEDRSSYNEQFF
CDR3 DNA: TGTGCCAGCAGCTTAGAGGACAGGAGCTCCTACAATGAGCAGTTCTTC

V gene: TRBV4-3
D gene: TRBD1
clone size: few
J gene: TRBJ2-7
CDR3 protein: CASSQELSTGGSYEQYF
CDR3 DNA: TGCGCCAGCAGCCAAGAGTTATCCACAGGGGGATCCTACGAGCAGTACTTC

V gene: TRBV20-1
D gene: TRBD2
clone size: many
J gene: TRBJ2-1
CDR3 protein: CSAGTSYIGDEQFF
CDR3 DNA: TGCAGTGCGGGGACTAGCTACATAGGGGATGAGCAGTTCTTC

V gene: TRBV29-1
D gene: .
clone size: .
J gene: TRBJ1-3
CDR3 protein: CSVLIGTEGNTIYF
CDR3 DNA: TGCAGCGTTCTGATTGGGACCGAAGGAAACACCATATATTTT

V gene: TRBV11-2
D gene: .
clone size: many
J gene: TRBJ1-1
CDR3 protein: CASSLGGEGTEAFF
CDR3 DNA: TGTGCCAGCAGCTTAGGGGGGGAGGGCACTGAAGCTTTCTTT

V gene: TRBV6-2/TRBV6-3
D gene: .
clone size: few
J gene: TRBJ1-1
CDR3 protein: CASSLAGTGTEAFF
CDR3 DNA: TGTGCCAGCAGCCTGGCGGGGACGGGTACTGAAGCTTTCTTT

V gene: TRBV29-1
D gene: .
clone size: .
J gene: TRBJ1-1
CDR3 protein: CSVADSRGAFF
CDR3 DNA: TGCAGCGTTGCTGACTCAAGAGGGGCTTTCTTT